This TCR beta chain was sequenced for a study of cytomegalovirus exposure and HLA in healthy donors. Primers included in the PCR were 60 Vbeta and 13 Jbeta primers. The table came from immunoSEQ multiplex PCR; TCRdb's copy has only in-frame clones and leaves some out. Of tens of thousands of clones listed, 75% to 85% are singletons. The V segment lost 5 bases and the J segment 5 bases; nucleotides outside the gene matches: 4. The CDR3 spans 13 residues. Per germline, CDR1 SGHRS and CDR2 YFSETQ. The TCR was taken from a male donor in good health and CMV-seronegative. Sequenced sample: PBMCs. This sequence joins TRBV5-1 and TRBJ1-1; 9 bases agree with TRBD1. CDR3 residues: CASRWTGATEAFF. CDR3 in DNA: TGCGCCAGCAGGTGGACAGGGGCGACTGAAGCTTTCTTT.